These 5 T cell receptor beta chains were sequenced from one sample in a study of T cell repertoires in cytomegalovirus infection. TCRdb processed the reads anew with MiXCR; each CDR3 protein has one entry. The sample lists about 350,000 distinct CDR3 sequences; around a third were seen once. What these receptors recognize is not known. The source material was cultured PBMCs, sampled from culture after CMV antigen stimulation. Source of these receptors: a human donor in good health (CMV status not recorded). Some clones in this sample may be carry-over from other donors' samples.

Only a few counts were recorded for this clonotype. DNA of the CDR3: TGTGCCAGCAGTTACTCGAGGGTCCTTCCAATCTACGAGCAGTACGTC. It codes for CASSYSRVLPIYEQYV. J is TRBJ2-7 and V is TRBV6-6; D possibly corresponds to TRBD2 (5 bases). The length of the CDR3 is 16 residues. Trimming pared 0 bases from V and 3 bases from J, leaving 15 bases between. Germline V gene sequence: CDR1 MNHNY, CDR2 SVGAGI (reference sequence).

There are a few counts of this clonotype. The chain employs TRBV4-1 and TRBJ2-7; D possibly uses TRBD1 or TRBD2 (5 bases each). The CDR3 is 14 amino acids. Germline V gene data show CDR1 as MGHRA and CDR2 as YSYEKL. Trimming shortened V by 6 bases and J by 7 bases, and 19 bases separated the two germline ends. This CDR3 is CASSFGTYGVEQYF. The DNA of the CDR3 is TGCGCCAGCAGTTTTGGGACCTACGGGGTAGAGCAGTACTTC.

This clonotype occurred a few times. This chain links TRBV6-5 with TRBJ1-2; 7 nucleotides agree with TRBD1. Unmatched junction bases numbered 6, after V lost 2 bases and J lost 0 bases. Germline V gives CDR1 MNHEY, CDR2 SVGAGI. The CDR3 loop spans 16 amino acids. This chain's CDR3 is CASSYGTGVSNYGYTF. The CDR3 nucleotides are TGTGCCAGCAGTTACGGAACAGGGGTATCTAACTATGGCTACACCTTC.

The V gene is TRBV11-2, the J gene TRBJ2-7; 9 nucleotides agree with TRBD2. From germline, CDR1 is SGHAT and CDR2 FQNNGV. With V trimmed by 2 bases and J by 3 bases, 17 bases remained unmatched. The CDR3 is 19 amino acids. This CDR3 is CASSLRLAGSVGVGYEQYF. CDR3 DNA: TGTGCCAGCAGCTTAAGGCTAGCGGGATCTGTAGGGGTCGGCTACGAGCAGTACTTC. The full variable domain, rest sourced from reference TRBV11-2 and TRBJ2-7, is EAGVAQSPRYKIIEKRQSVAFWCNPISGHATLYWYQQILGQGPKLLIQFQNNGVVDDSQLPKDRFSAERLKGVDSTLKIQPAKLEDSAVYLCASSLRLAGSVGVGYEQYFGPGTRLTVT.

This clonotype was found a few times. The CDR3 DNA reads as TGCGCCAGCAGCCAAGATTGGGGCCGCGATCGGGCCTACGAGCAGTACTTC. Amino acid sequence: CASSQDWGRDRAYEQYF. J is TRBJ2-7 and V is TRBV4-3; D is possibly TRBD1 (5 bases). The CDR3 is made up of 17 amino acids. V was shortened by 0 bases and J by 2 bases, with 17 bases between the two germline ends. Germline CDR1 LGHNA, CDR2 YSLEER.